This T cell receptor (beta chain) was sequenced during a study of technical replicates of blood from several donors. CDR1 PRHDT and CDR2 FYEKMQ come from the germline V gene (reference sequence). Between the trimmed V and J ends, which lost 1 base and 2 bases, there was a span of 6 bases. This CDR3 is built from 13 residues. The data were produced by immunoSEQ multiplex PCR, yet TCRdb's version contains in-frame clones alone and is incomplete. The data show about 79,000 clones, with more than 85% seen just once and approximately 0.4% held by the top ten. J is TRBJ2-7 and V is TRBV13, with a weak D call TRBD1 (5 bases). Sequencing input: T cells isolated from PBMCs. The clonotype comes from a human donor in good health. Some clones in this sample may be carry-over from other donors' samples. The CDR3 loop is CASSLVGAYEQYF. In DNA, the CDR3 is TGTGCCAGCAGCTTAGTAGGGGCCTACGAGCAGTACTTC.